Listed here is a single T cell receptor (beta chain). This entry is derived from a study of control samples from healthy donors and cancer patients. Using immunoSEQ multiplex PCR, the repertoire was profiled, and TCRdb retains in-frame clones only, with some absent. This table holds fewer than 130,000 clones, more than 75% found once. Looked up from germline, CDR1 is SGHTA and CDR2 is FQGNSA. This CDR3 spans 14 amino acids. The V end was cut by 5 bases, the J end by 7 bases, with 18 bases between. The receptor comes from an older woman with lung cancer. V gene TRBV7-2 combines with J gene TRBJ2-7, with D perhaps matching TRBD2 (6 bases). Sequencing used PBMCs. In nucleotides, the CDR3 is TGTGCCAGCAGCCGTGGAACAGCGGGTGGGGAGCAGTACTTC. Translation: CASSRGTAGGEQYF.